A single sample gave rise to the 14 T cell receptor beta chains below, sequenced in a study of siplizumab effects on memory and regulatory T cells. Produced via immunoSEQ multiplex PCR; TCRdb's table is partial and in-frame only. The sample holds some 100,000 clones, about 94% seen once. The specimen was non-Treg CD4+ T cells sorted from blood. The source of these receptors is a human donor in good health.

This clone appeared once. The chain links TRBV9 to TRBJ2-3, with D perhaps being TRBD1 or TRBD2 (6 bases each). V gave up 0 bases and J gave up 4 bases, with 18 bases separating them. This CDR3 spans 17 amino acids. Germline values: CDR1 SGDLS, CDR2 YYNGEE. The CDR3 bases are TGTGCCAGCAGCGTAGATTGGGGGGCGAGTTTCTCAGATACGCAGTATTTT. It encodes CASSVDWGASFSDTQYF.

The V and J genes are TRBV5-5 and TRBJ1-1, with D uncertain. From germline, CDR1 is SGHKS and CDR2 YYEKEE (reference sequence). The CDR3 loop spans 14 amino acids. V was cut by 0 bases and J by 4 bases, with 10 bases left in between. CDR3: CASSLGVGSTEAFF. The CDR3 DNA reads TGTGCCAGCAGCTTGGGTGTGGGGAGCACTGAAGCTTTCTTT.

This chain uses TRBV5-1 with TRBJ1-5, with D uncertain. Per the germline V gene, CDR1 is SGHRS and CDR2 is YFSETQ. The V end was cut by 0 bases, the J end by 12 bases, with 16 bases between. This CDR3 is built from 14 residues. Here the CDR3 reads CASSLGIPDGLQHF. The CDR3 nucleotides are TGCGCCAGCAGCTTGGGGATTCCTGATGGTCTCCAGCATTTT.

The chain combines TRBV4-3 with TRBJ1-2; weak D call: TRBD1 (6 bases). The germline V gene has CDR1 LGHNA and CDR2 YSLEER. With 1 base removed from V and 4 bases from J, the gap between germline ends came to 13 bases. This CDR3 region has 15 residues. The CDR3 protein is CASSQGSTGSYGYTF. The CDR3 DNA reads TGCGCCAGCAGCCAAGGGTCAACAGGGAGCTATGGCTACACCTTC.

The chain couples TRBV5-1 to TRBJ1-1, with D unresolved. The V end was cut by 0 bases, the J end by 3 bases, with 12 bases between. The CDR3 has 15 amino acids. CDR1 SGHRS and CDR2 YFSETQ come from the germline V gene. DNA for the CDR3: TGCGCCAGCAGCTTGGTTGCAGCGGCCCACACTGAAGCTTTCTTT. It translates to CASSLVAAAHTEAFF.

The CDR3 DNA reads TGTGCCAGCAGCCAAGACGGAACCTTCTACTATGGCTACACCTTC. This sequence encodes CASSQDGTFYYGYTF. This chain joins TRBV5-3 and TRBJ1-2; D call uncertain. TRBV5-3 is designated an ORF whose function remains uncertain. This CDR3 has 15 residues. Trimming removed 8 bases from V and 3 bases from J, with 20 bases in between.

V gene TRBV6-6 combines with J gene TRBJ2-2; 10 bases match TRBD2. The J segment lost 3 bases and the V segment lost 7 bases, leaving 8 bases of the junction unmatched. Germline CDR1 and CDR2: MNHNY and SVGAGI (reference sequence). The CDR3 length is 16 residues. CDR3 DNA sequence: TGTGCCAGCACCCTAGGGCTAGCGGGGGACACCGGGGAGCTGTTTTTT. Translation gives CASTLGLAGDTGELFF.

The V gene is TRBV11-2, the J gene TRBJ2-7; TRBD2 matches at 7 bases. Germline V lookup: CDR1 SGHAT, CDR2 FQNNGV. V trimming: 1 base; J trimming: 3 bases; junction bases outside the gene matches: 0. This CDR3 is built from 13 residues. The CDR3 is CASSLGGGYEQYF. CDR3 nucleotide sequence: TGTGCCAGCAGCTTAGGGGGGGGCTACGAGCAGTACTTC.

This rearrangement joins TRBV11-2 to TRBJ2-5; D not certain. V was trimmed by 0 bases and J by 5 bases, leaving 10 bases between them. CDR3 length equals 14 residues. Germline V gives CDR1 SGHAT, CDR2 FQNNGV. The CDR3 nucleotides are TGTGCCAGCAGCTTAGAGTGGGGTACGGAGACCCAGTACTTC. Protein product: CASSLEWGTETQYF. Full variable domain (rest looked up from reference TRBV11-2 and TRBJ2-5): EAGVAQSPRYKIIEKRQSVAFWCNPISGHATLYWYQQILGQGPKLLIQFQNNGVVDDSQLPKDRFSAERLKGVDSTLKIQPAKLEDSAVYLCASSLEWGTETQYFGPGTRLLVL.

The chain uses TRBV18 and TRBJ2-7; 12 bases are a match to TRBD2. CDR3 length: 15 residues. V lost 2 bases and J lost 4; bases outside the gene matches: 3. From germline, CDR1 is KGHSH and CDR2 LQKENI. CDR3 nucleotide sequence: TGTGCCAGCTCACCATCCGGGACTAGCGGGTACGAGCAGTACTTC. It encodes CASSPSGTSGYEQYF.

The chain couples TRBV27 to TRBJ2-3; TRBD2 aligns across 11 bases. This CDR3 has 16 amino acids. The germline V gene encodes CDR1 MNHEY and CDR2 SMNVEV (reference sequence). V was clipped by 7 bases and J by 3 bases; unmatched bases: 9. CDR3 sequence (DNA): TGTGCCAGCAACTTCTATAGCGGGGGGGGTACAGATACGCAGTATTTT. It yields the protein CASNFYSGGGTDTQYF.

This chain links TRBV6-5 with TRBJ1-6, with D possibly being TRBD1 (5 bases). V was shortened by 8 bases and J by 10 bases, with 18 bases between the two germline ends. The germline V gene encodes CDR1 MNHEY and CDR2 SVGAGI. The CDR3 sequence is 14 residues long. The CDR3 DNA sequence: TGTGCCAGCTCGGCCCAGGGTAGAGGCTCACCCCTCCACTTT. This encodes CASSAQGRGSPLHF.

The CDR3 loop is CASSPKVYGYTF. CDR3 nucleotides: TGTGCCAGCAGTCCAAAGGTCTATGGCTACACCTTC. The J gene is TRBJ1-2, the V gene TRBV28; D remains unclear. Trimming cost V 5 bases and J 4 bases, with 8 bases left between them. Germline V gives CDR1 MDHEN, CDR2 SYDVKM. The length of the CDR3 is 12 residues.

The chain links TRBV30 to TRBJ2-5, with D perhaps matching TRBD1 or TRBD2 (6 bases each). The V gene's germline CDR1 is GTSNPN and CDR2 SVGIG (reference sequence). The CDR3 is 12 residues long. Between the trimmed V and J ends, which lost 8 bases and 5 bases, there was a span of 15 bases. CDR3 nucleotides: TGTGCCCGGGACGGGGGCACGGAGACCCAGTACTTC. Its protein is CARDGGTETQYF.